The clone carrying this T cell receptor beta chain was seen ten or more times. With 60 Vbeta and 13 Jbeta primers, the PCR was carried out. The repertoire was sequenced with immunoSEQ multiplex PCR; TCRdb's copy has only in-frame clones and lacks some. The table shows nearly 100,000 clones, with roughly a tenth occurring only once. These data belong to a study of cytomegalovirus exposure and HLA in healthy donors. CDR3 size: 15 residues. J was trimmed by 8 bases and V by 5 bases; bases with no gene match: 14. Germline V CDR1 and CDR2: LNHDA, SQIVND (reference sequence). The source of this sequence is a man aged 45-65 years in good health and CMV-seropositive. Sequenced sample: PBMCs. V gene TRBV19 combines with J gene TRBJ2-7; 8 bases match TRBD1. The CDR3 bases are TGTGCCAGTAGTCCCCGGGACAGGTACCAGGGGCAGCAGTACTTC. Its protein is CASSPRDRYQGQQYF.